Below are 15 T cell receptor beta chains sequenced from a single sample in a study of blood T cell repertoires in COVID-19 (dated by TCRdb to the early 2020s). The method was the immunoSEQ multiplex PCR assay. The table comes from immuneACCESS by way of TCRdb, which keeps in-frame sequences with V and J called. Part of the clones is missing from these tables; in studies checked, under half for an unresolved V gene and the rest for unknown reasons. In this sample the table shows some 140,000 clones, roughly 83% of which occur a single time. Jointly, the top ten make up around 5.5% of the sample. The specimen was PBMCs or T cells enriched from blood (not recorded which). All receptors derive from a man aged 40-50 years with acute COVID-19.

This clone was counted once. This chain connects TRBV5-8 to TRBJ2-5, with TRBD2 matching over 12 bases. The V gene end was trimmed by 2 bases and the J gene end by 4 bases; junction bases not matched to a gene: 6. Germline V lookup: CDR1 SGHTS, CDR2 YDEGEE. This CDR3 contains 16 residues. The CDR3 spells CASSFRLAGGLETQYF. In DNA, the CDR3 is TGTGCCAGCAGCTTCAGGCTAGCGGGAGGGCTAGAGACCCAGTACTTC. Drawing the rest from reference TRBV5-8 and TRBJ2-5, the complete variable domain is EAGVTQSPTHLIKTRGQQATLRCSPISGHTSVYWYQQALGLGLQFLLWYDEGEERNRGNFPPRFSGRQFPNYSSELNVNALELEDSALYLCASSFRLAGGLETQYFGPGTRLLVL.

This clone was observed once. This rearrangement joins TRBV5-1 to TRBJ2-1, with TRBD2 identical over 7 bases. V trimming: 1 base; J trimming: 4 bases; junction bases outside the gene matches: 8. CDR3 length: 16 amino acids. Germline loops: CDR1 SGHRS, CDR2 YFSETQ. This CDR3 reads CASSLSSGLLYNEQFF. Written as DNA, the CDR3 is TGCGCCAGCAGCTTGTCTAGCGGCCTACTTTACAATGAGCAGTTCTTC. Filled out from reference TRBV5-1 and TRBJ2-1, the complete variable domain reads KAGVTQTPRYLIKTRGQQVTLSCSPISGHRSVSWYQQTPGQGLQFLFEYFSETQRNKGNFPGRFSGRQFSNSRSEMNVSTLELGDSALYLCASSLSSGLLYNEQFFGPGTRLTVL.

This chain links TRBV7-2 with TRBJ2-7; D might be TRBD2 (5 bases). Germline CDR1 SGHTA, CDR2 FQGNSA. The CDR3 has 14 amino acids. V was clipped by 4 bases and J by 7 bases, with 17 bases between them. CDR3 DNA sequence: TGTGCCAGCAGCTCTCGGCCGAGGGCCGGTGAGCAGTACTTC. Residues: CASSSRPRAGEQYF.

V gene TRBV29-1 combines with J gene TRBJ2-3, with D maybe TRBD2 (5 bases). This CDR3 is built from 14 residues. V gave up 4 bases and J gave up 0 bases, with 11 bases separating them. Germline CDR1 is SQVTM and CDR2 is ANQGSEA. CDR3 region: CSVVLRGSTDTQYF. DNA for the CDR3: TGCAGCGTTGTTTTGAGAGGGAGCACAGATACGCAGTATTTT.

This clone has a single count. The chain couples TRBV4-3 to TRBJ2-1; 9 bases fit TRBD2. CDR3 length: 15 amino acids. The germline V gene encodes CDR1 LGHNA and CDR2 YSLEER. V was pared by 1 base and J by 11 bases, with 9 bases of the junction left unmatched. The CDR3 DNA is TGCGCCAGCAGCCAAGGCCCAGCGGGGGGCGCGCAGCAGTTCTTC. It encodes CASSQGPAGGAQQFF.

The rearrangement links TRBV28 to TRBJ2-7; TRBD1 agrees at 9 bases. V lost 8 bases, J lost 0 bases, and 5 bases stayed unmatched. The CDR3 runs to 14 residues. Looked up from germline, CDR1 is MDHEN and CDR2 is SYDVKM. The CDR3 reads CASDSGQGSYEQYF. The CDR3 DNA reads as TGTGCCAGCGACTCGGGACAGGGCTCCTACGAGCAGTACTTC.

The chain recombines TRBV4-2 with TRBJ2-7; tentatively, D is TRBD2 (5 bases). Trimming left V 0 bases short and J 4 bases short, with 10 bases between. Germline V gene data show CDR1 as LGHNA and CDR2 as YNFKEQ. The CDR3 runs to 14 residues. CDR3 loop: CASSQEWGVYEQYF. The CDR3 DNA reads TGTGCCAGCAGCCAAGAGTGGGGAGTATACGAGCAGTACTTC.

The rearrangement joins TRBV3-1 (or the pseudogene TRBV3-2) to TRBJ1-3, with TRBD1 as a possible D gene (6 bases). The length of the CDR3 is 16 residues. V lost 7 bases, J lost 8 bases, and 24 bases lay in between. Per the germline V gene, CDR1 is LGHDT and CDR2 is YNNKEL (reference sequence). DNA for the CDR3: TGTGCCAGCACCCCGCCCGGGACACTCAGTGGTGACACCATATATTTT. It codes for CASTPPGTLSGDTIYF.

The rearrangement links TRBV9 to TRBJ1-2, with D perhaps TRBD1 (5 bases). Germline-derived CDR1 and CDR2 are SGDLS and YYNGEE. Deletions cut 1 base from V and 2 bases from J, with 9 bases between. The CDR3 runs 14 residues. The CDR3 sequence is CASSVQGSNYGYTF. CDR3 in DNA: TGTGCCAGCAGCGTACAGGGCTCCAACTATGGCTACACCTTC.

The V gene is TRBV14, the J gene TRBJ2-1; no clear D gene. This CDR3 is built from 13 residues. Trimming removed 3 bases from V and 9 bases from J, with 12 bases in between. Germline values: CDR1 SGHDN, CDR2 FVKESK. CDR3 sequence: CASSQARGGEQFF. The CDR3 bases are TGTGCCAGCAGCCAGGCTAGAGGTGGTGAGCAGTTCTTC.

The rearrangement joins TRBV2 to TRBJ2-7; 8 bases are a match to TRBD1. V dropped 10 bases and J dropped 3; count of bases not matched to a gene: 5. Germline V gives CDR1 SNHLY, CDR2 FYNNEI. The CDR3 has 12 amino acids. In DNA, the CDR3 is TGTGCCACCAGGACAGGGATCTACGAGCAGTACTTC. It translates to CATRTGIYEQYF.

The gene calls are TRBV29-1 and TRBJ1-6, with TRBD1 as a possible D gene (5 bases). The CDR3 sequence is 13 residues long. Germline lookup yields CDR1 SQVTM and CDR2 ANQGSEA. Trimming removed 7 bases from V and 3 bases from J, with 10 bases in between. CDR3 residues: CSATDSYNSPLHF. The CDR3 DNA sequence: TGCAGCGCCACCGACAGCTATAATTCACCCCTCCACTTT.

V usage is TRBV2 and J usage is TRBJ1-4; TRBD1 aligns across 8 bases. V was clipped by 4 bases and J by 8 bases; unmatched bases: 6. Germline values: CDR1 SNHLY, CDR2 FYNNEI. The CDR3 extends over 14 amino acids. The DNA for the CDR3 is TGTGCCAGCAGTGCTCAGGGGGCTCACGAAAAACTGTTTTTT. Translation gives CASSAQGAHEKLFF.

This chain links TRBV7-9 with TRBJ2-2; D is perhaps TRBD1 (5 bases). There are 18 residues in the CDR3. Trimming cost V 4 bases and J 6 bases, with 24 bases left between them. The V gene's germline CDR1 is SEHNR and CDR2 FQNEAQ (reference sequence). The CDR3 DNA reads as TGTGCCAGCAGCTCCTCGACCGGACAAGCTCAGGGCGCCGGGGAGCTGTTTTTT. Its translation: CASSSSTGQAQGAGELFF.

The J gene is TRBJ2-2, the V gene TRBV7-8, with 8 bases that match TRBD1. Germline V lookup: CDR1 SGHVS, CDR2 FQNEAQ. This CDR3 is 15 amino acids long. V gave up 5 bases and J gave up 5 bases; unmatched junction bases: 7. The chain's CDR3 is CASSADRVLTGELFF. The DNA for the CDR3 is TGTGCCAGCAGCGCGGACAGGGTGTTGACCGGGGAGCTGTTTTTT. Supplemented by reference TRBV7-8 and TRBJ2-2, the full variable domain reads GAGVSQSPRYKVAKRGQDVALRCDPISGHVSLFWYQQALGQGPEFLTYFQNEAQLDKSGLPSDRFFAERPEGSVSTLKIQRTQQEDSAVYLCASSADRVLTGELFFGEGSRLTVL.